The rows below give T cell receptor beta chains drawn from one sample of a study of blood T cell repertoires in COVID-19. Only in-frame clones appear in the TCRdb table, and some are missing; sequencing was by immunoSEQ multiplex PCR. The sample lists roughly 35,000 clones; over 70% were seen once. The sequenced sample was peripheral blood. The receptors shown here come from a man older than 75 with active or convalescent COVID-19. CDR3s include the opening cysteine and the closing phenylalanine or tryptophan. A D gene is named only where the DNA matches it firmly. Size values are once, few and many counts, or a class for expanded clones, and some rows have none.

TRBV7-9	.	TRBJ1-2	.	CASSAQVGGLVLDTF	TGTGCCAGCAGCGCACAAGTAGGAGGGCTGGTTCTTGACACCTTC
TRBV5-1	.	TRBJ1-1	.	CASTGDREAFF	TGCGCCAGCACCGGAGACAGGGAAGCTTTCTTT
TRBV3-1/TRBV3-2	TRBD2	TRBJ2-7	once	CASTQIAGRNSYEQYF	TGTGCCAGCACCCAAATAGCGGGGCGTAACTCCTACGAGCAGTACTTC
TRBV5-6	TRBD1	TRBJ2-5	once	CASSPTGVETQYF	TGTGCCAGCAGCCCTACAGGGGTCGAGACCCAGTACTTC
TRBV5-1	.	TRBJ2-2	.	CASSLAGMNTGELFF	TGCGCCAGCAGCTTGGCGGGGATGAACACCGGGGAGCTGTTTTTT
TRBV7-9	.	TRBJ2-5	few	CASRNGVETQYF	TGTGCCAGCAGAAACGGGGTTGAGACCCAGTACTTC
TRBV7-9	.	TRBJ1-2	.	CATEKQTAYGYTF	TGTGCGACAGAGAAGCAGACAGCTTATGGCTACACCTTC
TRBV4-3	.	TRBJ2-1	.	CASSQEYRENEQFF	TGCGCCAGCAGCCAGGAATACAGGGAGAATGAGCAGTTCTTC
TRBV6-2/TRBV6-3	TRBD1	TRBJ1-2	.	CASSYGQGNYGYTF	TGTGCCAGCAGTTATGGACAGGGAAACTATGGCTACACCTTC
TRBV19	.	TRBJ1-5	.	CASSMAPRRRPQHF	TGTGCCAGTAGTATGGCTCCCAGGCGCCGGCCCCAGCATTTT
TRBV19	.	TRBJ2-7	once	CASSQPGTGREVEQYF	TGTGCCAGTAGTCAACCAGGTACAGGGAGGGAGGTCGAGCAGTACTTC
TRBV5-1	.	TRBJ1-1	.	CASGRGVANTEAFF	TGCGCCAGCGGGCGGGGGGTGGCGAACACTGAAGCTTTCTTT
TRBV7-3	.	TRBJ2-3	.	CASSLGSPDTQYF	TGTGCCAGCAGCTTAGGGAGTCCTGATACGCAGTATTTT
TRBV7-2	.	TRBJ2-7	.	CASSLSTSYEQYF	TGTGCCAGCAGCTTGTCTACCTCCTACGAGCAGTACTTC
TRBV6-2/TRBV6-3	.	TRBJ1-1	few	CASSYSPFARLLEAFF	TGTGCCAGCAGTTACTCTCCTTTTGCCAGGCTACTTGAAGCTTTCTTT
TRBV30	TRBD2	TRBJ2-1	few	CAVLAGISYNEQFF	TGTGCCGTATTAGCGGGGATCTCCTACAATGAGCAGTTCTTC
TRBV11-2	.	TRBJ2-3	.	CASSTARAGFDLYF	TGTGCCAGCAGCACAGCGAGGGCCGGGTTTGACTTGTATTTT
TRBV7-2	.	TRBJ2-7	.	CASSLGRSYEQYF	TGTGCCAGCAGCTTAGGGAGGTCCTACGAGCAGTACTTC
TRBV9	TRBD1	TRBJ1-1	once	CASSAGQGVEAFF	TGTGCCAGCAGCGCCGGACAGGGGGTGGAAGCTTTCTTT
TRBV6-1	TRBD2	TRBJ2-6	.	CASSAPGLASSGANVLTF	TGTGCCAGCAGTGCCCCGGGACTAGCCTCCTCTGGGGCCAACGTCCTGACTTTC
TRBV19	TRBD1	TRBJ2-5	.	CASSTQGARETQYF	TGTGCCAGTAGCACACAGGGGGCGCGGGAGACCCAGTACTTC
TRBV7-8	.	TRBJ1-3	.	CASSFQGIGNTIYF	TGTGCCAGCAGCTTTCAGGGAATCGGAAACACCATATATTTT
TRBV11-3	TRBD2	TRBJ2-1	once	CASSFLLLAGGGNEQFF	TGTGCCAGCAGCTTTCTATTACTAGCGGGAGGGGGCAATGAGCAGTTCTTC
TRBV6-5	TRBD2	TRBJ2-1	.	CASKFSGRANEQFF	TGTGCCAGCAAATTTAGCGGGAGGGCTAACGAGCAGTTCTTC
TRBV4-2	.	TRBJ2-3	.	CASSLSPLSGSGDTQYF	TGTGCCAGCAGCCTCTCACCCCTAAGCGGGTCGGGAGATACGCAGTATTTT
TRBV29-1	.	TRBJ2-1	.	CSSQLETYNEQFF	TGCAGCTCCCAGCTAGAGACCTACAATGAGCAGTTCTTC
TRBV4-2	.	TRBJ1-4	.	CASSQAHRVGDEKLFF	TGTGCCAGCAGCCAGGCACACAGGGTAGGGGATGAAAAACTGTTTTTT
TRBV10-3	.	TRBJ2-1	.	CAISDSTHESLSYNEQFF	TGTGCCATCAGTGACTCTACCCATGAGAGCCTTTCCTACAATGAGCAGTTCTTC
TRBV29-1	TRBD1	TRBJ1-2	.	CSVGTGQPYGYTF	TGCAGCGTGGGGACAGGACAGCCCTATGGCTACACCTTC
TRBV27	.	TRBJ1-3	few	CASSSSTGPGNTIYF	TGTGCCAGCAGTTCATCTACAGGGCCTGGAAACACCATATATTTT
TRBV18	.	TRBJ2-7	.	CASSPPTGYEQYF	TGTGCCAGCTCACCCCCAACAGGCTACGAGCAGTACTTC
TRBV9	.	TRBJ1-5	.	CASSVVGNQPQHF	TGTGCCAGCAGCGTAGTCGGCAATCAGCCCCAGCATTTT
TRBV29-1	TRBD2	TRBJ2-1	once	CSVEPQSGRAYNEQFF	TGCAGCGTTGAACCCCAAAGCGGGAGAGCCTACAATGAGCAGTTCTTC
TRBV19	TRBD2	TRBJ2-5	.	CASSSRLAGGQETQYF	TGTGCCAGTAGTTCCCGACTAGCGGGGGGGCAAGAGACCCAGTACTTC
TRBV11-2	.	TRBJ2-1	.	CASSLVPTRSEQFF	TGTGCCAGCAGCTTAGTTCCGACTAGAAGCGAGCAGTTCTTC
TRBV11-2	TRBD2	TRBJ2-3	few	CASSLVASGRSVQYF	TGTGCCAGCAGCTTAGTTGCTAGCGGGCGAAGTGTGCAGTATTTT
TRBV7-2	TRBD1	TRBJ2-4	.	CASSLGQGGVLAKNIQYF	TGTGCCAGCAGCCTGGGACAGGGTGGAGTCCTAGCCAAAAACATTCAGTACTTC
TRBV6-5	.	TRBJ2-6	once	CASSNAGTGANVLTF	TGTGCCAGCAGTAACGCCGGGACAGGGGCCAACGTCCTGACTTTC
TRBV2	TRBD2	TRBJ2-2	.	CASKRGRVDTGELFF	TGTGCCAGCAAGCGCGGGAGGGTGGACACCGGGGAGCTGTTTTTT
TRBV7-2	.	TRBJ2-7	.	CASSLASRDSYEQYF	TGTGCCAGCAGCTTAGCTAGCCGCGACTCCTACGAGCAGTACTTC
TRBV14	.	TRBJ1-2	.	CASSQSRYGYTF	TGTGCCAGCAGCCAAAGCCGCTATGGCTACACCTTC
TRBV11-3	.	TRBJ2-6	few	CASSGQGMSGANVLTF	TGTGCCAGCAGCGGGCAGGGTATGAGTGGGGCCAACGTCCTGACTTTC
TRBV25-1	.	TRBJ2-3	.	CASSADSGADTQYF	TGTGCCAGCAGTGCGGACTCGGGTGCTGATACGCAGTATTTT
TRBV10-3	.	TRBJ1-4	.	CAISDSYNSDEKLFF	TGTGCCATCAGTGACTCTTATAACAGTGACGAAAAACTGTTTTTT